This T cell receptor (beta chain) was retrieved from a study of CD8+ T cells in alopecia areata (dated 2018 in TCRdb). Regarding the research as a whole: Treated patients were enrolled in an open-label pilot trial of oral tofacitinib, 5 to 10 mg twice daily, for moderate-to-severe alopecia areata. Tofacitinib was administered for 6 to 18 months, and 6 months of follow-up off drug were then conducted to assess delayed response and recurrence. In both human patients and the C3H/HeJ mouse model, the study applied high-throughput TCRbeta sequencing to look at T cell clonal expansion in alopecia areata. On the human side, TCRbeta sequencing was run on scalp tissue and on sorted CD4+ and CD8+ peripheral blood T cells from healthy controls and from alopecia areata patients with either patchy or totalis/universalis disease. Biopsies were taken from tofacitinib-treated patients at baseline and again at 4 and 24 weeks into treatment, and several of those patients also had a later scalp biopsy. Scalp clonality was compared among normal scalp (n=4), patchy alopecia areata scalp (n=8), and alopecia totalis/universalis scalp (n=8). RNA was extracted with the PAXgene miRNA kit for fixed scalp, the miRNeasy kit for PBMCs, and the RNeasy kit for mouse skin. Amplification of TCRbeta CDR3 regions was done by immunoSEQ multiplex PCR using 35 Vbeta forward primers and 13 Jbeta reverse primers. General findings and caveats noted by the study authors: Compared with normal scalp, lesional scalp had higher clonality and more expanded CD8+ clones, particularly in alopecia totalis/universalis, a pattern that suggests antigenic drive. Shared TCR sequences between patients were less evident than in mice, which may be partly attributable to HLA diversity in the patient population. Unlike mouse skin, where gammadelta T cells dominate, normal human skin contains resident alphabeta T cells that get sequenced too, which complicates analysis of the scalp TCR repertoire.

About this clone: There is no known antigen for this receptor. Per-base quality was not reported, and no clone a single base away is much larger than it.

Its CDR3 holds 13 amino acids, cysteine through phenylalanine. Of the read, only the CDR3 DNA is kept; its 39 bases are in frame from base 1. Via the germline V gene, CDR1 is SQVTM and CDR2 ANQGSEA. The method was the immunoSEQ multiplex PCR assay. To provide template for TCR sequencing, every sample had RNA extracted and reverse transcribed into cDNA. First-strand cDNA was synthesized using SuperScript III with a 2:1 mix of oligo-dT and random hexamers. A synthetic immune receptor repertoire was used to assess amplification bias, and residual bias was removed computationally. In the paper's pipeline: Raw reads were preprocessed for error removal, and CDR3 was defined according to IMGT conventions as running from the conserved cysteine to phenylalanine. Clonality was computed as 1 minus the Shannon entropy, with the entropy normalized by log2 of the number of productive unique TCRs. Whether scalp clones were CD4 or CD8 was inferred by matching scalp TCRbeta sequences against CD4 and CD8 repertoires sorted from blood. Imported from immuneACCESS, the table was reduced by TCRdb to in-frame sequences with V and J called. These copies leave out some clones; in studies compared against another copy, an unresolved V gene accounts for under half, and the cause of the remainder is not known. The V and J calls and clone size come from that table; D and trimming were worked out from the DNA. Counted in this sample were over 150,000 clones; roughly 59% of them appeared once. The ten most abundant clones make up 1.5% to 2% of the sample.

The time point label, as the study defines it: baseline before oral tofacitinib. Peripheral blood and lesional scalp punch biopsies were obtained from patients with alopecia areata. PBMCs were isolated by density centrifugation and stained for CD3, CD4 and CD8, and CD4+ and CD8+ T cells were sorted on a FACSAria. This receptor was taken from a human donor with alopecia areata. The V gene is TRBV29-1 and the J gene is TRBJ1-2; a tentative D call is TRBD1 (6 bases match). The material was CD4+ T cells sorted from blood, obtained at week 0. The CDR3 region reads CSFLTGSGSGYTF. The bases read TGCAGTTTTCTAACAGGGTCGGGTAGTGGCTACACCTTC.